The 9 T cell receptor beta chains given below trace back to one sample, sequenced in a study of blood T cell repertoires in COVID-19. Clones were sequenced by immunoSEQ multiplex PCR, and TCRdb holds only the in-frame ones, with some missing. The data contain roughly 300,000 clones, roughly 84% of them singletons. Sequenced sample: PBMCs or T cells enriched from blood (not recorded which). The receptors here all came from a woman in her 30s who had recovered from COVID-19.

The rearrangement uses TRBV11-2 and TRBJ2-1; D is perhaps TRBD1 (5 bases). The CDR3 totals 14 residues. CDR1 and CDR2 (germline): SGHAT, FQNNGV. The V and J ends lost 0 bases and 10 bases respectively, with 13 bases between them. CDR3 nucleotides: TGTGCCAGCAGCTTAGAGACAGCGCTTGCGGAGCAGTTCTTC. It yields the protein CASSLETALAEQFF.

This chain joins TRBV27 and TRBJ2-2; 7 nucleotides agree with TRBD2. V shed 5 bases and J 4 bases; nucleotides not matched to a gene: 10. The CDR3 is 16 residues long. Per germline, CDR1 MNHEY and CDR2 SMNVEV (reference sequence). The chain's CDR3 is CASSNSTGRGTGELFF. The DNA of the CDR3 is TGTGCCAGCAGTAACTCGACGGGGAGGGGCACCGGGGAGCTGTTTTTT.

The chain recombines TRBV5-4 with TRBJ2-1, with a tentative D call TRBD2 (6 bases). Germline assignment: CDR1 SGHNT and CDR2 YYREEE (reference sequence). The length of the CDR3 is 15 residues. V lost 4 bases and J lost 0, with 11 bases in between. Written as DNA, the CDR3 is TGTGCCAGCAGCCCCCGGGGGAGCTCCTACAATGAGCAGTTCTTC. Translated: CASSPRGSSYNEQFF.

The CDR3 here is CASSVDGQGTYEQYF. As DNA, the CDR3 is TGCGCCAGCAGCGTGGATGGACAGGGAACCTACGAGCAGTACTTC. J is TRBJ2-7 and V is TRBV5-1, with TRBD1 matching 8 bases. CDR1 is SGHRS, CDR2 YFSETQ, per germline. The CDR3 contains 15 residues. J was trimmed by 2 bases and V by 4 bases; bases with no gene match: 8.

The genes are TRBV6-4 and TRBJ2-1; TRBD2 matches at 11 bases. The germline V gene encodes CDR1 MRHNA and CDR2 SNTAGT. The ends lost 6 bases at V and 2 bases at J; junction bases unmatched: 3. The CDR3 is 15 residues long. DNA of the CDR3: TGTGCCAGCAGACCACTAGCGGGGGCCTACAATGAGCAGTTCTTC. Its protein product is CASRPLAGAYNEQFF.

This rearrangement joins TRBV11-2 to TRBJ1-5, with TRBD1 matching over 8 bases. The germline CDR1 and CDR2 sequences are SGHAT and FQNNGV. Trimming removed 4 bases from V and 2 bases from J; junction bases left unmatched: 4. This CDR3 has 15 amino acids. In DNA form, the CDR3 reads TGTGCCAGCAGCTCCGGACAGGGAGGCAATCAGCCCCAGCATTTT. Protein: CASSSGQGGNQPQHF.

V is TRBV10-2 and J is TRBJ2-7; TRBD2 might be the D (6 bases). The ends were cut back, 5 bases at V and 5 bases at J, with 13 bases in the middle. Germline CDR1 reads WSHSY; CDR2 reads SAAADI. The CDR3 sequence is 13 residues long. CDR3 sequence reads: CASSPGPGDEQYF. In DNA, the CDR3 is TGCGCCAGCAGTCCGGGACCGGGGGACGAGCAGTACTTC.

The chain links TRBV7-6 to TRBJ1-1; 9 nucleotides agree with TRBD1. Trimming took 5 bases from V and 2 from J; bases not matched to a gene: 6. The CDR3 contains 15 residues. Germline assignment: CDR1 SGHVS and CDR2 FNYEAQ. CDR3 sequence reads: CASSPGQGINTEAFF. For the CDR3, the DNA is TGTGCCAGCAGCCCGGGACAGGGAATTAACACTGAAGCTTTCTTT.

CDR3 in amino acids: CSASYSNQPQHF. CDR3 coding DNA: TGCAGTGCTAGTTATAGCAATCAGCCCCAGCATTTT. This chain uses TRBV20-1 with TRBJ1-5, with D uncertain. Germline V CDR1 and CDR2: DFQATT, SNEGSKA (reference sequence). V was clipped by 3 bases and J by 0 bases, with 3 bases between them. CDR3 length equals 12 residues.